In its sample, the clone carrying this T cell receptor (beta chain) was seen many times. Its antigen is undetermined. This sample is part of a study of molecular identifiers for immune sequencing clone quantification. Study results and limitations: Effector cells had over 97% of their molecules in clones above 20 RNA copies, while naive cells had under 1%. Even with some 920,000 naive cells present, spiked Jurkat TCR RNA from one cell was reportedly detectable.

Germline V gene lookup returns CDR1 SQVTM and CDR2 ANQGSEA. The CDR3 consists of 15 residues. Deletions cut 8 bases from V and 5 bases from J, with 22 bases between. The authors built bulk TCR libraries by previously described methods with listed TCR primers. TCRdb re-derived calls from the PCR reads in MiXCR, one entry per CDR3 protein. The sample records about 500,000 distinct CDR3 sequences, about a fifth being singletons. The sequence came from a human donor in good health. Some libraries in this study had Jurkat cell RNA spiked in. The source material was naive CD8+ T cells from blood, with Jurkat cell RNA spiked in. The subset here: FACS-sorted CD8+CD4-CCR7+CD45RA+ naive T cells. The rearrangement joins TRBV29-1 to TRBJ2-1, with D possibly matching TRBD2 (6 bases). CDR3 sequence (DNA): TGCAGCCATGCCCCGGGACTTCTCGACCACAATGAGCAGTTCTTC. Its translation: CSHAPGLLDHNEQFF.